These 31 T cell receptor beta chains were sequenced from one sample in a study of cytomegalovirus exposure and HLA in healthy donors. PCR involved 60 Vbeta and 13 Jbeta primers. TCRdb's table, derived via immunoSEQ multiplex PCR, lists solely in-frame clones and lacks some. The ten most abundant clones cover almost 0.75% of a sample with 150,000 to 250,000 clones. Sequences were obtained from PBMCs. The receptors derive from a boy aged 5-17 years in good health and CMV-seronegative.

This chain links TRBV6-6 with TRBJ1-1; 7 bases are a match to TRBD1. CDR3 length equals 13 residues. Trimming at V came to 8 bases and at J to 4 bases, leaving 7 bases not matched to a gene. The germline CDR1 and CDR2 sequences are MNHNY and SVGAGI (reference sequence). CDR3 residues: CASRPGGSTEAFF. CDR3 nucleotides: TGTGCCAGCCGGCCAGGGGGGAGCACTGAAGCTTTCTTT.

The chain is built from TRBV5-1 and TRBJ1-5; D is uncertain. V was clipped by 0 bases and J by 6 bases, with 10 bases between them. This CDR3 is 14 amino acids long. Germline CDR1 reads SGHRS; CDR2 reads YFSETQ. The CDR3 region has the DNA TGCGCCAGCAGCTTGGAGGCAGGATTTCAGCCCCAGCATTTT. Translated, it gives CASSLEAGFQPQHF.

V usage is TRBV4-1 and J usage is TRBJ2-5, with 7 bases lining up with TRBD2. TRBJ2-7 explains the end of the DNA better; the J call may be wrong. CDR1 and CDR2 (germline): MGHRA, YSYEKL. The CDR3 is made up of 15 amino acids. The CDR3 bases are TGCGCCAGCAGCCAAACGGGGGGAAGTGGGAACGAGCAGTACTTC. It specifies CASSQTGGSGNEQYF.

V gene TRBV7-9 combines with J gene TRBJ1-4; D gene ambiguous. CDR1 is SEHNR, CDR2 FQNEAQ, per germline (reference sequence). The CDR3 extends over 15 amino acids. With 2 bases removed from V and 7 bases from J, the gap between germline ends came to 14 bases. DNA of the CDR3: TGTGCCAGCAGCTTAAGGTCACAGCTTGTTGAAAAACTGTTTTTT. It specifies CASSLRSQLVEKLFF.

The chain couples TRBV2 to TRBJ2-3; TRBD2 matches 8 bases. CDR1 and CDR2 (germline): SNHLY, FYNNEI. Germline trimming cut 10 bases from V and 3 bases from J; bases unmatched to any gene: 15. This CDR3 is built from 16 residues. The CDR3 region is CANYYPSGGGTDTQYF. The CDR3 DNA reads TGTGCCAACTATTACCCTTCGGGGGGGGGAACAGATACGCAGTATTTT. The full variable domain, completed using reference TRBV2 and TRBJ2-3, is EPEVTQTPSHQVTQMGQEVILRCVPISNHLYFYWYRQILGQKVEFLVSFYNNEISEKSEIFDDQFSVERPDGSNFTLKIRSTKLEDSAMYFCANYYPSGGGTDTQYFGPGTRLTVL.

V usage is TRBV5-1 and J usage is TRBJ2-3; 10 bases agree with TRBD1. V gave up 4 bases and J gave up 6 bases; unmatched junction bases: 8. CDR1 is SGHRS, CDR2 YFSETQ, per germline. This CDR3 has 15 amino acids. The CDR3 region has the DNA TGCGCCAGCAGCCAATCCGGGACAGGGGTTGATACGCAGTATTTT. It encodes CASSQSGTGVDTQYF.

The CDR3 loop reads CASSYPFGGAEETQYF. The DNA of the CDR3 is TGTGCCAGCAGTTACCCTTTTGGGGGGGCCGAAGAGACCCAGTACTTC. V is TRBV6-5 and J is TRBJ2-5; perhaps TRBD2 as D (7 bases). V lost 2 bases and J 3 bases, leaving 16 bases between the germline ends. The germline V gene has CDR1 MNHEY and CDR2 SVGAGI. The CDR3 is made up of 16 amino acids.

This chain joins TRBV19 and TRBJ2-7, with TRBD1 matching 9 bases. V was clipped by 7 bases and J by 6 bases; unmatched bases: 13. The CDR3 length is 15 residues. Germline CDR1 LNHDA, CDR2 SQIVND (reference sequence). CDR3 protein: CASTPRGTGFSEQYF. CDR3 DNA: TGTGCCAGTACCCCAAGGGGGACAGGGTTTTCCGAGCAGTACTTC.

The CDR3 nucleotides read TGTGCCAGCAGCTTACAGGGTAGTTCACCCCTCCACTTT. Its protein is CASSLQGSSPLHF. V is TRBV11-2 and J is TRBJ1-6; weak D call: TRBD1 (5 bases). Germline-derived CDR1 and CDR2 are SGHAT and FQNNGV. Trimming cost V 2 bases and J 9 bases, with 8 bases left between them. This CDR3 has 13 amino acids.

The chain uses TRBV4-1 and TRBJ1-1, with D unresolved. Germline V gives CDR1 MGHRA, CDR2 YSYEKL. The CDR3 covers 16 residues. The V end lost 1 base, the J end lost 3 bases, and 15 bases lay between the germline ends. The DNA for the CDR3 is TGCGCCAGCAGCCAAGTCGATTTAATTGACTACACTGAAGCTTTCTTT. Amino acid sequence: CASSQVDLIDYTEAFF.

The chain uses TRBV28 and TRBJ2-7; 10 nucleotides line up with TRBD2. V shed 7 bases and J 3 bases; nucleotides not matched to a gene: 6. The CDR3 is 14 amino acids. Looked up from germline, CDR1 is MDHEN and CDR2 is SYDVKM. The CDR3 reads CASTTSGANYEQYF. CDR3 in DNA: TGTGCCAGCACTACTAGCGGGGCCAACTACGAGCAGTACTTC.

Note on this clone: This sample includes further DNA sequences coding for the same CDR3. CDR3 loop: CASSLGSGRETQYF. For the CDR3, the DNA is TGTGCCAGCAGCTTAGGCTCAGGTAGAGAGACCCAGTACTTC. The chain recombines TRBV7-9 with TRBJ2-5; no firm D call. CDR1 is SEHNR, CDR2 FQNEAQ, per germline (reference sequence). The CDR3 covers 14 residues. Trimming removed 1 base at V and 4 bases at J, with 10 bases between. Combining the CDR3 with reference TRBV7-9 and TRBJ2-5 gives the whole variable domain DTGVSQNPRHKITKRGQNVTFRCDPISEHNRLYWYRQTLGQGPEFLTYFQNEAQLEKSRLLSDRFSAERPKGSFSTLEIQRTEQGDSAMYLCASSLGSGRETQYFGPGTRLLVL.

The genes are TRBV2 and TRBJ1-5; 8 bases are a match to TRBD1. V gave up 8 bases and J gave up 6 bases; unmatched junction bases: 6. There are 13 residues in the CDR3. In germline, CDR1 is SNHLY, CDR2 FYNNEI. The CDR3 here is CASDETGVQPQHF. Here the CDR3 DNA reads TGTGCCAGCGATGAGACAGGGGTTCAGCCCCAGCATTTT.

CDR3 DNA: TGTGCCAGCAGCAAGGAGACTGGCAACAATGAGCAGTTCTTC. Translated: CASSKETGNNEQFF. The chain is built from TRBV7-9 and TRBJ2-1, with D unclear. CDR3 length: 14 amino acids. Germline lookup yields CDR1 SEHNR and CDR2 FQNEAQ (reference sequence). V was shortened by 5 bases and J by 5 bases, with 13 bases between the two germline ends.

The chain carries TRBV14 and TRBJ2-7; 7 nucleotides line up with TRBD2. CDR1 and CDR2 (germline): SGHDN, FVKESK. Trimming removed 1 base from V and 9 bases from J; junction bases left unmatched: 9. This CDR3 comprises 14 residues. This CDR3 is CASSQGRGVVGQYF. The CDR3 coding sequence is TGTGCCAGCAGCCAAGGACGGGGGGTTGTAGGGCAGTACTTC.

J is TRBJ2-7 and V is TRBV30, with a tentative D call TRBD2 (6 bases). This CDR3 has 13 amino acids. CDR1 is GTSNPN and CDR2 is SVGIG in the germline V gene (reference sequence). V lost 4 bases and J 6 bases, leaving 16 bases between the germline ends. This CDR3 reads CAWNLLGRREQYF. The CDR3 region has the DNA TGTGCCTGGAATCTTCTGGGGAGGCGCGAGCAGTACTTC.

The chain recombines TRBV14 with TRBJ2-5; D unresolved. Trimming took off 0 bases at V and 0 bases at J, with 5 bases between the two ends. Germline V gene sequence: CDR1 SGHDN, CDR2 FVKESK. The length of the CDR3 is 14 residues. In nucleotides, the CDR3 is TGTGCCAGCAGCCAAGATTCGTACCAAGAGACCCAGTACTTC. This sequence encodes CASSQDSYQETQYF.

The V and J genes are TRBV7-9 and TRBJ2-3, with a possible D match to TRBD1 (5 bases). The CDR3 totals 17 residues. V was clipped by 5 bases and J by 2 bases, with 20 bases between them. CDR1 is SEHNR, CDR2 FQNEAQ, per germline (reference sequence). The CDR3 is CASSQPRQRRLTDTQYF. The CDR3 DNA reads TGTGCCAGCAGCCAGCCACGACAGAGGCGGCTCACAGATACGCAGTATTTT. The whole variable domain, filled in from reference TRBV7-9 and TRBJ2-3, reads DTGVSQNPRHKITKRGQNVTFRCDPISEHNRLYWYRQTLGQGPEFLTYFQNEAQLEKSRLLSDRFSAERPKGSFSTLEIQRTEQGDSAMYLCASSQPRQRRLTDTQYFGPGTRLTVL.

The chain has TRBV28 and TRBJ2-1; 9 bases are a match to TRBD2. Germline assignment: CDR1 MDHEN and CDR2 SYDVKM. Trimming removed 6 bases from V and 5 bases from J; junction bases left unmatched: 11. The CDR3 covers 16 residues. The CDR3 loop reads CASRVLRLADHNEQFF. The CDR3 nucleotides are TGTGCCAGCAGAGTTTTACGACTAGCGGACCACAATGAGCAGTTCTTC. Full variable domain (outside the CDR3, taken from reference TRBV28 and TRBJ2-1): DVKVTQSSRYLVKRTGEKVFLECVQDMDHENMFWYRQDPGLGLRLIYFSYDVKMKEKGDIPEGYSVSREKKERFSLILESASTNQTSMYLCASRVLRLADHNEQFFGPGTRLTVL.

The chain combines TRBV5-4 with TRBJ2-7; the match to TRBD1 covers 10 bases. In germline, CDR1 is SGHNT, CDR2 YYREEE (reference sequence). This CDR3 region has 15 residues. V lost 4 bases, J lost 3 bases, and 7 bases stayed unmatched. This chain's CDR3 is CASSPSWDRGYEQYF. In DNA, the CDR3 is TGTGCCAGCAGCCCTAGCTGGGACAGGGGCTACGAGCAGTACTTC.

This rearrangement joins TRBV28 to TRBJ1-2, with no clear D. There are 14 residues in the CDR3. The V end was cut by 5 bases, the J end by 4 bases, with 14 bases between. Germline V gene sequence: CDR1 MDHEN, CDR2 SYDVKM. The CDR3 nucleotides are TGTGCCAGCAGTCCCCTGACGGACTTCTATGGCTACACCTTC. Its protein product is CASSPLTDFYGYTF.

The V and J genes are TRBV6-1 and TRBJ1-2, with a tentative D call TRBD1 (6 bases). V lost 11 bases and J 13 bases, leaving 32 bases between the germline ends. The CDR3 covers 15 residues. CDR1 MNHNS and CDR2 SASEGT come from the germline V gene. CDR3 sequence (DNA): TGTGCCGAACGACCCGGGGGGACGGGGACATTAGAGCTCACCTTC. This sequence encodes CAERPGGTGTLELTF.

The chain uses TRBV19 and TRBJ2-1; 7 bases map to TRBD1. Germline CDR1 is LNHDA and CDR2 is SQIVND (reference sequence). Germline trimming cut 6 bases from V and 1 base from J; bases unmatched to any gene: 3. CDR3 length: 14 residues. CDR3 DNA: TGTGCCAGTAGCCTGACAGGGTCCTACAATGAGCAGTTCTTC. The encoded protein is CASSLTGSYNEQFF.

J is TRBJ1-5 and V is TRBV5-1; a possible D gene is TRBD1 (6 bases). Germline V gene lookup returns CDR1 SGHRS and CDR2 YFSETQ. With 4 bases removed from V and 7 bases from J, the gap between germline ends came to 18 bases. This CDR3 region has 15 residues. CDR3 sequence reads: CASSPSGGLGQPQHF. The CDR3 region has the DNA TGCGCCAGCAGCCCTTCCGGGGGGCTAGGCCAGCCCCAGCATTTT.

The V and J genes are TRBV13 and TRBJ1-6; TRBD1 matches at 8 bases. The CDR3 consists of 21 residues. In germline, CDR1 is PRHDT, CDR2 FYEKMQ (reference sequence). Germline trimming cut 6 bases from V and 1 base from J; bases unmatched to any gene: 20. CDR3 sequence reads: CASRMAAGTGYAGSYNSPLHF. The CDR3 nucleotides are TGTGCCAGCAGAATGGCAGCCGGGACAGGCTATGCAGGGTCCTATAATTCACCCCTCCACTTT.

The gene calls are TRBV7-8 and TRBJ2-1; D is possibly TRBD1 (6 bases). V lost 2 bases, J lost 1 base, and 9 bases lay in between. CDR1 is SGHVS and CDR2 is FQNEAQ in the germline V gene. This CDR3 has 15 amino acids. The CDR3 loop reads CASSLRDISYNEQFF. For the CDR3, the DNA is TGTGCCAGCAGCTTAAGGGACATTTCCTACAATGAGCAGTTCTTC.

Note on this clone: Compared with germline, one end of the junction differs, possibly owing to a read error. The chain joins TRBV7-7 to TRBJ2-7, with TRBD1 matching 8 bases. Looked up from germline, CDR1 is SSHAT and CDR2 is FNYEAQ (reference sequence). The CDR3 runs 14 residues. In DNA, the CDR3 is TGTGCTAGCAGCTTACGAGACAGGGGCTACGAGCAGTACTTC. It translates to CASSLRDRGYEQYF.

The chain employs TRBV6-6 and TRBJ2-7; 7 bases are shared with TRBD2. CDR3 size: 14 residues. The ends lost 3 bases at V and 3 bases at J; junction bases unmatched: 5. In germline, CDR1 is MNHNY, CDR2 SVGAGI (reference sequence). CDR3 in amino acids: CASSYPRTSYEQYF. The CDR3 nucleotides read TGTGCCAGCAGTTATCCTAGGACTAGCTACGAGCAGTACTTC.

The V and J genes are TRBV5-6 and TRBJ2-2; the D gene is possibly TRBD1 (6 bases). Germline assignment: CDR1 SGHDT and CDR2 YYEEEE. V was cut by 1 base and J by 7 bases, with 11 bases left in between. This CDR3 region has 14 residues. The CDR3 loop is CASSLYRVGGELFF. In DNA, the CDR3 is TGTGCCAGCAGCTTGTACAGGGTTGGCGGGGAGCTGTTTTTT. Filled out from reference TRBV5-6 and TRBJ2-2, the complete variable domain reads DAGVTQSPTHLIKTRGQQVTLRCSPKSGHDTVSWYQQALGQGPQFIFQYYEEEERQRGNFPDRFSGHQFPNYSSELNVNALLLGDSALYLCASSLYRVGGELFFGEGSRLTVL.

The chain carries TRBV7-8 and TRBJ2-7; TRBD2 aligns across 7 bases. The V segment lost 4 bases and the J segment 3 bases; nucleotides outside the gene matches: 6. The CDR3 is made up of 14 amino acids. Germline loops: CDR1 SGHVS, CDR2 FQNEAQ. CDR3 residues: CASSWGRANYEQYF. The CDR3, as DNA: TGTGCCAGCAGCTGGGGGAGGGCGAACTACGAGCAGTACTTC.

The rearrangement uses TRBV10-3 and TRBJ2-3, with 11 bases that match TRBD2. CDR1 and CDR2 from the germline V gene are ENHRY and SYGVKD. The trim removed 4 bases at V and 2 bases at J, leaving 5 bases unmatched. The length of the CDR3 is 16 residues. CDR3 DNA: TGTGCCATCAGTGGACCGGGACTAGCGGCCACAGATACGCAGTATTTT. As protein: CAISGPGLAATDTQYF.